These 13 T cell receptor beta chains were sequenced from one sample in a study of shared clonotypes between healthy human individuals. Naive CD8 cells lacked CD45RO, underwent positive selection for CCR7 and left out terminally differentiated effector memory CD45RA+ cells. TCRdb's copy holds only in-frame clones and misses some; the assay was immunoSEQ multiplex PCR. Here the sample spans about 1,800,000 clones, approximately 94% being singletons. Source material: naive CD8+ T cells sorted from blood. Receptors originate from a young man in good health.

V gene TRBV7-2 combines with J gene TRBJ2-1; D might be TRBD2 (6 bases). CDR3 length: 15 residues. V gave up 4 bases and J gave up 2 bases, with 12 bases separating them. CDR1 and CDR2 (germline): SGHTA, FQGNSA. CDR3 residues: CASSSTSNPYNEQFF. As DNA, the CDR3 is TGTGCCAGCAGCTCCACTAGCAACCCCTACAATGAGCAGTTCTTC.

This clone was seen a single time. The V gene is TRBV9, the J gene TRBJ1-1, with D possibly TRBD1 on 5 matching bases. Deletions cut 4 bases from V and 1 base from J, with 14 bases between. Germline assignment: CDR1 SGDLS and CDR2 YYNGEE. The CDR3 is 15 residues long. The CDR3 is CASSKGTYPNTEAFF. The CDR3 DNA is TGTGCCAGCAGCAAGGGGACCTACCCGAACACTGAAGCTTTCTTT.

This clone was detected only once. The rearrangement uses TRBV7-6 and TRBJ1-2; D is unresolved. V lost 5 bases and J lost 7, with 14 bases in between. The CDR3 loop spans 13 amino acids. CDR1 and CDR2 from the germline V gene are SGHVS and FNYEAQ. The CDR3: CASSPEALLGYTF. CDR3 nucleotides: TGTGCCAGCAGCCCCGAGGCCCTCCTTGGCTACACCTTC. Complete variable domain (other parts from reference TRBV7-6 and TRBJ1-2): GAGVSQSPRYKVTKRGQDVALRCDPISGHVSLYWYRQALGQGPEFLTYFNYEAQQDKSGLPNDRFSAERPEGSISTLTIQRTEQRDSAMYRCASSPEALLGYTFGSGTRLTVV.

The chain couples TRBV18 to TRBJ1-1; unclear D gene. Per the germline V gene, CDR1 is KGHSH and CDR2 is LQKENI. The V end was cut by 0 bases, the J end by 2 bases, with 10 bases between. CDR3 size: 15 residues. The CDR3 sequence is CASSPPTGINTEAFF. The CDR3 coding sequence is TGTGCCAGCTCACCACCAACCGGGATTAACACTGAAGCTTTCTTT.

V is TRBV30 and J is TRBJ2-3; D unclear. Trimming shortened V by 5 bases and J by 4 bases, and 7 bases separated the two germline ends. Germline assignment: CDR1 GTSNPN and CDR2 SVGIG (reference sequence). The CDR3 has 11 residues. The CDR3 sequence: CAWGLADTQYF. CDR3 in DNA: TGTGCCTGGGGGCTCGCAGATACGCAGTATTTT.

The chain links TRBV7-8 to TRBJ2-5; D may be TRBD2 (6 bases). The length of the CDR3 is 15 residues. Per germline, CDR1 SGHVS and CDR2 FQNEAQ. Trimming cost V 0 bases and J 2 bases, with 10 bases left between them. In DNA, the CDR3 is TGTGCCAGCAGCTTAGCGGGGACTGTACAAGAGACCCAGTACTTC. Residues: CASSLAGTVQETQYF.

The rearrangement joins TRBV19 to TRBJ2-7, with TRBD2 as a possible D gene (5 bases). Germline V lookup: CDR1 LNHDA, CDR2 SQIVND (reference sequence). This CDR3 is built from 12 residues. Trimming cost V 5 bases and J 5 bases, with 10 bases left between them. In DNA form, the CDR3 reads TGTGCCAGTAGTGTCGGGGAAAACGAGCAGTACTTC. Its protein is CASSVGENEQYF.

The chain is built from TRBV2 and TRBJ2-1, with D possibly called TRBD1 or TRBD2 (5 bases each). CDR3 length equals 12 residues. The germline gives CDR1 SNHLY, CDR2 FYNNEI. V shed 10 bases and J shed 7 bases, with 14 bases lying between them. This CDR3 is CATGPYPNEQFF. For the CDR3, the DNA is TGTGCCACGGGACCGTACCCTAATGAGCAGTTCTTC.

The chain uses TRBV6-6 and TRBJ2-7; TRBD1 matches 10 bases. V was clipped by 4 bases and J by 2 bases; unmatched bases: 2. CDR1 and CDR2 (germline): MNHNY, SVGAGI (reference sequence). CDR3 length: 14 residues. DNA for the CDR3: TGTGCCAGCAGTTGGGGACAGGGGACCTACGAGCAGTACTTC. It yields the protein CASSWGQGTYEQYF.

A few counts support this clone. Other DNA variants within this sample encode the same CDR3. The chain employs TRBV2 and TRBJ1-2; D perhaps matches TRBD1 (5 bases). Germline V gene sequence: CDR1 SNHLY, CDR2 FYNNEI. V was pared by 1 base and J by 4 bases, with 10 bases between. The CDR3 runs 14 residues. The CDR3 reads CASSEGQGGYGYTF. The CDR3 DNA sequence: TGTGCCAGCAGTGAAGGGCAGGGCGGCTATGGCTACACCTTC.

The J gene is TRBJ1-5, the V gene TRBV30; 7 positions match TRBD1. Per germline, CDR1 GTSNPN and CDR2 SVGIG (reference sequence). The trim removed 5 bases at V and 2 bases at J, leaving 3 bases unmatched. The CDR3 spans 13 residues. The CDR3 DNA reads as TGTGCCTGGCGGGACAGCGGCAATCAGCCCCAGCATTTT. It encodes CAWRDSGNQPQHF.

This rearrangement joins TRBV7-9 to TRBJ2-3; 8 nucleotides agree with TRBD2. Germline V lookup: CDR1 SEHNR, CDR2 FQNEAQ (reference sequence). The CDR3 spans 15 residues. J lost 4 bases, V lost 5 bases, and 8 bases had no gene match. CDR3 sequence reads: CASSPKSGSPDTQYF. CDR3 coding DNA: TGTGCCAGCAGCCCAAAAAGCGGGAGCCCAGATACGCAGTATTTT.

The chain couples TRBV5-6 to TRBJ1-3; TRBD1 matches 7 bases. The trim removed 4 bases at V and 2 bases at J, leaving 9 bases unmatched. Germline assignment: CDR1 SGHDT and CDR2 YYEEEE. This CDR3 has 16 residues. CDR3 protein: CASSKGASVTGNTIYF. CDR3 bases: TGTGCCAGCAGCAAGGGGGCCTCAGTGACTGGAAACACCATATATTTT.